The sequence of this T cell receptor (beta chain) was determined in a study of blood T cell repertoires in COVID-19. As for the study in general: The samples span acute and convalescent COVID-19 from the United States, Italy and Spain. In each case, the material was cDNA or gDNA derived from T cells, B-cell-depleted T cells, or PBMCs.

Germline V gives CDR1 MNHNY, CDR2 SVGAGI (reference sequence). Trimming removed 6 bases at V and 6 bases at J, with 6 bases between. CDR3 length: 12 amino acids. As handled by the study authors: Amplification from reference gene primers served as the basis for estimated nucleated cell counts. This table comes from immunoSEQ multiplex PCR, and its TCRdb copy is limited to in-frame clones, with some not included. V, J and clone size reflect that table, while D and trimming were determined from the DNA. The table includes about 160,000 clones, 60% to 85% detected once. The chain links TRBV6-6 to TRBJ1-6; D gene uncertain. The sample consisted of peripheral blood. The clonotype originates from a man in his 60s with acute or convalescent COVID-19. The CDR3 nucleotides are TGTGCCAGCAGCCCTACTAATTCACCCCTCCACTTT. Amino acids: CASSPTNSPLHF.